Given below is one T cell receptor beta chain in context. Only in-frame clones appear in the TCRdb table, and some are missing; sequencing was by immunoSEQ multiplex PCR. The data contain 64,000 or so clones, 65% to 90% of them singletons. V shed 3 bases and J shed 3 bases, with 5 bases lying between them. This CDR3 is built from 11 residues. The germline gives CDR1 DFQATT, CDR2 SNEGSKA (reference sequence). These data are taken from a study of OX40 agonist ivuxolimab in advanced cancers. For the study at large: Partial responses occurred in three patients (one hepatocellular carcinoma, two cutaneous melanoma).

This TCR derives from an adult with an advanced solid tumor such as melanoma, head and neck, liver or kidney cancer. Sequenced here: CD4+ or CD8+ T cells sorted from blood, sampled in a trial of the OX40 agonist ivuxolimab. The chain links TRBV20-1 to TRBJ1-2; D not resolved. The CDR3 nucleotides are TGCAGTGCTAGTGTATACTATGGCTACACCTTC. It yields the protein CSASVYYGYTF.